What follows are 2 T cell receptor beta chains derived from one specimen sequenced in a study of identical twins. MiXCR, applied by TCRdb to the 5' RACE reads, yields one record per CDR3 protein. The sample consists of around 960,000 distinct CDR3 sequences, approximately 13% of them appearing once. These records were also assigned to another study, of yellow fever vaccine responses in identical twins.

The specimen was PBMCs. The receptors come from a woman younger than 35 in good health.

This rearrangement joins TRBV4-1 to TRBJ2-3; D gene uncertain. With 0 bases removed from V and 1 base from J, the gap between germline ends came to 11 bases. Germline V gene lookup returns CDR1 MGHRA and CDR2 YSYEKL. This CDR3 contains 16 residues. Here the CDR3 reads CASSQDSRLRTDTQYF. In DNA form, the CDR3 reads TGCGCCAGCAGCCAAGATTCCCGGCTACGCACAGATACGCAGTATTTT.

The rearrangement uses TRBV3-1 and TRBJ2-7; TRBD1 matches at 7 bases. Trimming took 2 bases from V and 2 from J; bases not matched to a gene: 3. The CDR3 has 14 residues. Germline V gene sequence: CDR1 LGHDT, CDR2 YNNKEL (reference sequence). The CDR3 loop reads CASSQTGQTYEQYF. The DNA of the CDR3 is TGTGCCAGCAGCCAAACGGGACAGACCTACGAGCAGTACTTC.